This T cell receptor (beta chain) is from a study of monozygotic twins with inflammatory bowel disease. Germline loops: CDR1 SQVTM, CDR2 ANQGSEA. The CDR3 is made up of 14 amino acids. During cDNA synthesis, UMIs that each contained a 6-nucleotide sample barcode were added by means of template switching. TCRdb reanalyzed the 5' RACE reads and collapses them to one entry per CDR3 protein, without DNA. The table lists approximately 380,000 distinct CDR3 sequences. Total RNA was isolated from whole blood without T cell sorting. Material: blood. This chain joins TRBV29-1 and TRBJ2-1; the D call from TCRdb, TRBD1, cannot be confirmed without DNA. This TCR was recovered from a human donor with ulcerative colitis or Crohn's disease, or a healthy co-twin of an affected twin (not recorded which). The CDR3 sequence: CSVEKGNWGNEQFF.